The entry that follows covers one T cell receptor beta chain sequence. Its target is not known. The CDR3 consists of 14 residues. V lost 3 bases to trimming and J lost 0 bases, with 8 bases between them. The germline V gene encodes CDR1 SEHNR and CDR2 FQNEAQ (reference sequence). Indicated treatment: approximately 9-day PBMC culture with coronavirus spike peptide pools or control peptides (ViraFEST assay). The data were taken from a study of vaccination and CD4 T cells after COVID-19. Oncomine TCR Beta short-read sequencing was applied to DNA from cultured CD4+ T cells. TCRdb called the PCR reads again in MiXCR, with one record for every CDR3 protein. The sample comprises 15,000 to 20,000 distinct CDR3 sequences, roughly 48% of which are singletons, and roughly 10% rests with the top ten. Study-wide results and caveats: Early post-infection timepoints were missing, and relatively few convalescent patients were studied.

The receptor was isolated from a human donor who had recovered from COVID-19. Sequencing was performed on CD4+ T cells from blood, cultured in vitro, taken before SARS-CoV-2 vaccination. The chain is built from TRBV7-9 and TRBJ1-1; D is undetermined. DNA of the CDR3: TGTGCCAGCAGCTTCGCGGGGATGAACACTGAAGCTTTCTTT. Its translation is CASSFAGMNTEAFF.